These T cell receptor beta chains were read from a single sample in a study of shared clonotypes between healthy human individuals. Clones were sequenced by immunoSEQ multiplex PCR, and TCRdb holds only the in-frame ones, with some missing. The sample lists about 2.4 million clones; roughly 93% were seen once. Sequenced input: naive CD4+ T cells from PBMCs. The receptor source for this set is a man aged 18 to 30 in good health. Some clones in this sample may be carry-over from other donors' samples. CDR3s include the opening cysteine and the closing phenylalanine or tryptophan. Fields, in order: D gene, J gene, clone size, V gene, CDR3 protein, CDR3 DNA. The D gene is left open where the match is weak. Some rows mark clone size as missing; the rest say once, few, many or name a class of expanded clone.

>-|TRBJ2-5|few|TRBV6-5
CASTRGETQYF
TGTGCCAGCACTCGAGGGGAGACCCAGTACTTC
>-|TRBJ1-2|-|TRBV7-3
CASSSGGPAYTF
TGTGCCAGCAGCTCGGGGGGTCCGGCCTACACCTTC
>TRBD2|TRBJ2-3|-|TRBV9
CASSVEGLAGGPRRDTQYF
TGTGCCAGCAGCGTCGAAGGACTAGCGGGAGGGCCTCGAAGAGATACGCAGTATTTT
>-|TRBJ2-7|-|TRBV9
CASSDGTPPDEQYF
TGTGCCAGCAGCGACGGGACACCGCCCGACGAGCAGTACTTC
>-|TRBJ2-5|-|TRBV6-1
CAASRPETQYF
TGTGCCGCGTCGCGCCCAGAGACCCAGTACTTC
>-|TRBJ2-1|once|TRBV7-9
CASTGVDEQFF
TGTGCCAGCACCGGAGTGGATGAGCAGTTCTTC
>-|TRBJ2-3|-|TRBV4-1
CASSLSGPDTQYF
TGCGCCAGCAGCCTATCCGGGCCAGATACGCAGTATTTT
>-|TRBJ1-1|-|TRBV18
CASSPPGRGDTEAFF
TGTGCCAGCTCACCCCCCGGGAGGGGGGACACTGAAGCTTTCTTT
>TRBD1|TRBJ2-7|once|TRBV7-2
CASTNRGFLSYEQYF
TGTGCCAGCACCAACAGGGGGTTCCTTTCCTACGAGCAGTACTTC
>-|TRBJ2-1|once|TRBV28
CASRFGSYNEQFF
TGTGCCAGCAGGTTCGGCTCCTACAATGAGCAGTTCTTC
>-|TRBJ1-4|-|TRBV29-1
CSVEGQGGTNEKLFF
TGCAGCGTTGAAGGCCAGGGTGGTACTAATGAAAAACTGTTTTTT
>-|TRBJ2-3|-|TRBV7-2
CASSLGLGRSTDTQYF
TGTGCCAGCAGCTTAGGCCTGGGACGGAGCACAGATACGCAGTATTTT
>-|TRBJ2-7|-|TRBV28
CASTRGWGVAGYEQYF
TGTGCCAGCACTCGAGGGTGGGGGGTGGCGGGCTACGAGCAGTACTTC
>-|TRBJ2-1|-|TRBV23-1
CASSQTGPDYNEQFF
TGCGCCAGCAGTCAGACCGGGCCTGACTACAATGAGCAGTTCTTC
>-|TRBJ1-1|-|TRBV19
CASGFQARSLTAFF
TGTGCCAGCGGGTTCCAGGCCCGGAGTTTGACGGCTTTCTTT
>-|TRBJ1-1|-|TRBV7-2
CASSLAQEAFF
TGTGCCAGCAGCTTAGCCCAGGAAGCTTTCTTT
>-|TRBJ2-7|once|TRBV2
CASTGLDYEQYF
TGTGCCAGCACCGGGTTAGATTACGAGCAGTACTTC
>-|TRBJ2-7|-|TRBV4-3
CASSQDRGDEQYF
TGCGCCAGCAGCCAAGACCGGGGCGACGAGCAGTACTTC
>-|TRBJ2-1|-|TRBV9
CASSVDGRGNEQFF
TGTGCCAGCAGCGTAGACGGGCGGGGCAATGAGCAGTTCTTC